This is a list of T cell receptor beta chains from one sample in a study of shared clonotypes between healthy human individuals. The table came from immunoSEQ multiplex PCR; TCRdb's copy has only in-frame clones and leaves some out. The sample contains some 500,000 clones, about 96% of which appear only once. What was sequenced was naive CD4+ T cells sorted from blood. These receptors were collected from a woman in her twenties or thirties in good health. Both conserved end residues are trimmed from each CDR3. Size values are once, few and many counts, or a class for expanded clones, and some rows have none.

J	size	V	CDR3
TRBJ2-1	-	TRBV7-9	ASSQTEYNEQF
TRBJ2-7	-	TRBV18	ASSPGEGLTYEQY
TRBJ2-7	-	TRBV2	ASSKKTGTGDIEQY
TRBJ2-7	once	TRBV5-4	ASSGGTTSSYEQY
TRBJ2-2	-	TRBV28	ASSPTWAFLNTGELF
TRBJ1-6	-	TRBV30	AWGSRQGWALH
TRBJ2-7	-	TRBV18	ASSRGTGGAEQY
TRBJ2-7	-	TRBV30	AWSGGTPLYEQY
TRBJ2-1	-	TRBV11-1	ASEQSAGSATYNEQF
TRBJ1-6	once	TRBV19	ASSRSKSNSPLH
TRBJ2-1	-	TRBV2	ASSAKGQGSYNEQF
TRBJ2-7	-	TRBV2	ASSWASTGVPYEQY
TRBJ1-1	-	TRBV27	ASTSSLGGTNTEAF
TRBJ1-4	-	TRBV28	ASSPPGATNEKLF
TRBJ2-1	-	TRBV7-2	ASSPDSSYNEQF
TRBJ1-5	-	TRBV9	ASSAYTGQGFPGNQPQH
TRBJ2-7	-	TRBV5-1	ASSLIPRIGSEQY
TRBJ2-7	-	TRBV21-1	ASSKEGQVYEQY
TRBJ1-4	-	TRBV14	ASSGQGYNEKLF
TRBJ1-2	-	TRBV4-1	ASSRTAEVGGYT
TRBJ2-7	-	TRBV18	ASSGTSDTYEQY
TRBJ2-7	-	TRBV28	ASSLGITSYEQY
TRBJ1-5	-	TRBV28	ASRTQINQPQH
TRBJ1-5	-	TRBV5-1	ASSLGGYSNQPQH
TRBJ2-5	-	TRBV19	ASSIRGTSGSQTQY
TRBJ2-3	-	TRBV19	ASSIVRSKRTDTQY
TRBJ2-3	-	TRBV29-1	SVGRRTATDTQY
TRBJ1-1	-	TRBV6-1	ASSDPHNGDTEAF
TRBJ2-3	-	TRBV27	ASSLSLADYTDTQY
TRBJ1-2	-	TRBV5-4	ASSLAAPYGYT
TRBJ2-3	once	TRBV2	ASSTEGLWDTQY
TRBJ2-4	-	TRBV6-4	ASKDLVPGDIQY
TRBJ1-1	-	TRBV18	ASSPPGTGATEAF
TRBJ1-4	-	TRBV7-9	ASSLAGVNEKLF
TRBJ2-1	-	TRBV28	ASSFSTEGYEQF
TRBJ2-1	-	TRBV6-5	ASSYQEPPYNEQF
TRBJ2-1	-	TRBV11-1	ASSRWTSGRAYNEQF
TRBJ2-7	-	TRBV28	ASSTEPGITPLSYEQY
TRBJ1-1	-	TRBV10-1	ASSSGQGNTEAF
TRBJ2-3	-	TRBV27	ASSLRTSPSTDTQY
TRBJ1-1	-	TRBV29-1	SVEKSGAEDTEAF
TRBJ1-4	-	TRBV6-5	ASSYSWGHGEKLF
TRBJ2-3	-	TRBV29-1	SARIGQRADTQY
TRBJ2-7	-	TRBV6-6	ASSRLAAYEQY